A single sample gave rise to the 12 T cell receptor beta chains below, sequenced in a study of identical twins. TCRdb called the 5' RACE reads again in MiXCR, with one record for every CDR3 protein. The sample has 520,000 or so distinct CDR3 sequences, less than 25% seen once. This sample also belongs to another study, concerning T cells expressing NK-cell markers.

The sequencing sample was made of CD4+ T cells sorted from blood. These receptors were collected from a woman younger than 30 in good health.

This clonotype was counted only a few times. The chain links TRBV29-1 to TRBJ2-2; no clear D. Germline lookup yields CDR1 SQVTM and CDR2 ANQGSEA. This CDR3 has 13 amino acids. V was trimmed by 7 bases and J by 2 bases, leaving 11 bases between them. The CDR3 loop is CSARQDNTGELFF. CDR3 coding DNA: TGCAGCGCCCGCCAGGATAACACCGGGGAGCTGTTTTTT.

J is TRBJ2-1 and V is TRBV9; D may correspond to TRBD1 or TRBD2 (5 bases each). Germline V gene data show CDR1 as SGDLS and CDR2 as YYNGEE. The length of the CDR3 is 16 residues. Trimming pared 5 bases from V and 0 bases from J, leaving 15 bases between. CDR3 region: CASSGGRESSYNEQFF. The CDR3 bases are TGTGCCAGCAGTGGGGGAAGGGAAAGCTCCTACAATGAGCAGTTCTTC.

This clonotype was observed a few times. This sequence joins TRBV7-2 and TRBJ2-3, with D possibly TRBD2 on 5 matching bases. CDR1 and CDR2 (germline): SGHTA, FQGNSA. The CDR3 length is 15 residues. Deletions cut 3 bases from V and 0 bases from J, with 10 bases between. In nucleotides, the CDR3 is TGTGCCAGCAGCTTCTTCCAGCGGAGCACAGATACGCAGTATTTT. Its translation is CASSFFQRSTDTQYF.

The CDR3 DNA reads TGTGCCAGCATCCGACTAGCGTTCGGAAATGAGCAGTTCTTC. It specifies CASIRLAFGNEQFF. This chain uses TRBV27 with TRBJ2-1; 8 bases fit TRBD2. The CDR3 contains 14 residues. Germline CDR1 and CDR2: MNHEY and SMNVEV (reference sequence). V shed 7 bases, J shed 7 bases, and the junction held 9 bases outside the gene matches.

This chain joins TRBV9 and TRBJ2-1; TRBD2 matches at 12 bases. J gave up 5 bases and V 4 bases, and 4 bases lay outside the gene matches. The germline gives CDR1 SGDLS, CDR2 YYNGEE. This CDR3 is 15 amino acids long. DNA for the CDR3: TGTGCCAGCAGCCAAGGACTAGCGGGGAACAATGAGCAGTTCTTC. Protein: CASSQGLAGNNEQFF.

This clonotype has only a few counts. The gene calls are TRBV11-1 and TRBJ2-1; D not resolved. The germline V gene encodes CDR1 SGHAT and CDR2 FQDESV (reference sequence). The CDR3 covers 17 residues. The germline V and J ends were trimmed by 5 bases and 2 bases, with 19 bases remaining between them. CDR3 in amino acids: CASSVNDGRWTYNEQFF. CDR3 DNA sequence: TGTGCCAGCAGCGTAAACGACGGTCGATGGACCTACAATGAGCAGTTCTTC. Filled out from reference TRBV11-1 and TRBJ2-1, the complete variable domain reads EAEVAQSPRYKITEKSQAVAFWCDPISGHATLYWYRQILGQGPELLVQFQDESVVDDSQLPKDRFSAERLKGVDSTLKIQPAELGDSAMYLCASSVNDGRWTYNEQFFGPGTRLTVL.

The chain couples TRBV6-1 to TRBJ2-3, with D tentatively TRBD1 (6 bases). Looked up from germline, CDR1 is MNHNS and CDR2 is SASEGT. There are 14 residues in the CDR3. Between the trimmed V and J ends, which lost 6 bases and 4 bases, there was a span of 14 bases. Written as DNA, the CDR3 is TGTGCCAGCAGGCCCTTTGGGGGCCCAGATACGCAGTATTTT. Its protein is CASRPFGGPDTQYF.

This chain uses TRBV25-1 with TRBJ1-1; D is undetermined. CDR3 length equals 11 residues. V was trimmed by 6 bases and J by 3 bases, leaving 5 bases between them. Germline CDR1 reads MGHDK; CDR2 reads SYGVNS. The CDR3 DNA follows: TGTGCCAGCAGAGGTTACACTGAAGCTTTCTTT. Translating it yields CASRGYTEAFF.

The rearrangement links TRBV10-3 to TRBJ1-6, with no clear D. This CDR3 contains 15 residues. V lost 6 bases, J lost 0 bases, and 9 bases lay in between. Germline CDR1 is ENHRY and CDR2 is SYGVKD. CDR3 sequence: CAIRDASSYNSPLHF. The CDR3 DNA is TGTGCCATCAGAGACGCTAGCTCCTATAATTCACCCCTCCACTTT.

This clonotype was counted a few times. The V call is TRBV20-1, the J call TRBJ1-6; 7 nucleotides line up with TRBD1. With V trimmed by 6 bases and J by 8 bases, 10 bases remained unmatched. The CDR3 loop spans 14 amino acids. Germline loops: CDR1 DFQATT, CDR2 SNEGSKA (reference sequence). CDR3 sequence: CSARSGTGDSPLHF. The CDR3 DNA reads TGCAGTGCCAGGTCAGGAACAGGGGATTCACCCCTCCACTTT.

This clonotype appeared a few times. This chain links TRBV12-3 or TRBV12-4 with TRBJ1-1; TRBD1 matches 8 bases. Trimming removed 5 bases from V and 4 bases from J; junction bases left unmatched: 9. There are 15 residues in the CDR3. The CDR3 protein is CASSLSHRGSTEAFF. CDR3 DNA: TGTGCCAGCAGTCTATCACACAGGGGGAGCACTGAAGCTTTCTTT.

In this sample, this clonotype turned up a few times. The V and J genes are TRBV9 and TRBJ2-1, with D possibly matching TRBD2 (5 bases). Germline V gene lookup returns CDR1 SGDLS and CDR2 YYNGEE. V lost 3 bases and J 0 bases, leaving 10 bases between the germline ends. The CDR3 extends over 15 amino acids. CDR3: CASSARSGSYNEQFF. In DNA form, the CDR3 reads TGTGCCAGCAGCGCCCGAAGCGGCTCCTACAATGAGCAGTTCTTC.